This T cell receptor (beta chain) was identified in a study of cytomegalovirus exposure and HLA in healthy donors. The germline V gene encodes CDR1 SNHLY and CDR2 FYNNEI. Trimming left V 8 bases short and J 7 bases short, with 15 bases between. The CDR3 extends over 13 amino acids. Regarding donors, all were healthy bone marrow donors. The PCR used 60 Vbeta and 13 Jbeta primers. Per the original methods: Roughly 10 million shared chains were among the roughly 78 million unique TCR beta chains that a later analysis counted. TCRdb keeps only in-frame clones here, not all; method: immunoSEQ multiplex PCR. The D gene and trimming were derived from the DNA, and the V and J assignments and clone size from that table. The sample lists 110,000 or so clones; over 75% were seen once. Study-wide results and limits: Highest at DRB1 and lowest at HLA-C, TCR association rates differed among HLA loci in a later analysis.

A remark on this clone: The antigen remains unidentified.

The TCR sequence derives from a woman younger than 35 in good health and CMV-seronegative. The source material was PBMCs. The V gene is TRBV2, the J gene TRBJ2-1; a weak D match, TRBD1 (5 bases). The CDR3 DNA sequence: TGTGCCAGCCTACGCAGGGCAATTAATGAGCAGTTCTTC. Protein sequence: CASLRRAINEQFF.